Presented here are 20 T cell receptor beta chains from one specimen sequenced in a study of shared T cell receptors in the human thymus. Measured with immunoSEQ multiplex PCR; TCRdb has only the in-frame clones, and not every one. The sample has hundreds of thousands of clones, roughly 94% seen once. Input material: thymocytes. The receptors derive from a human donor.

In DNA, the CDR3 is TGTGCCAGCTCACCATTCCGGGACTATGGGGAGGGTGAGCAGTTCTTC. Protein product: CASSPFRDYGEGEQFF. This chain links TRBV18 with TRBJ2-1, with 7 bases matching TRBD2. V lost 2 bases to trimming and J lost 9 bases; unmatched junction nucleotides: 13. Per germline, CDR1 KGHSH and CDR2 LQKENI. The CDR3 contains 16 residues.

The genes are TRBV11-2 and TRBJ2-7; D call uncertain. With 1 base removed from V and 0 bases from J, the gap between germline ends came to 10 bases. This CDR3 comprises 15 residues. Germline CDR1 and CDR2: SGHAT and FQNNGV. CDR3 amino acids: CASSLGPRSSYEQYF. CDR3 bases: TGTGCCAGCAGCTTAGGTCCACGGAGCTCCTACGAGCAGTACTTC.

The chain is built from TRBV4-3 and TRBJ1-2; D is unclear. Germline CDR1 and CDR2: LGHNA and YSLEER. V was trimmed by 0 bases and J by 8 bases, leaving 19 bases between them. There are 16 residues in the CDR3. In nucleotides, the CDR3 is TGCGCCAGCAGCCAAGATTTATTTATAGGTCCAGAAGGCTACACCTTC. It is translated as CASSQDLFIGPEGYTF.

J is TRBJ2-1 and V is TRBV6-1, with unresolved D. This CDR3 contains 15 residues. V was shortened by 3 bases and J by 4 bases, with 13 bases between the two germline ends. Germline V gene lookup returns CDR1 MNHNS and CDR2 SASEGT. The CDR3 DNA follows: TGTGCCAGCAGTGAGTATGCAGGACCATACAATGAGCAGTTCTTC. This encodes CASSEYAGPYNEQFF.

The CDR3 sequence is CASSQVAGGRDTQYF. In DNA form, the CDR3 reads TGTGCCAGCTCACAAGTAGCGGGAGGGCGCGATACGCAGTATTTT. This chain links TRBV18 with TRBJ2-3, with TRBD2 identical over 11 bases. V lost 4 bases and J lost 6; bases outside the gene matches: 6. The CDR3 consists of 15 residues. CDR1 and CDR2 (germline): KGHSH, LQKENI. Full variable domain (outside the CDR3, taken from reference TRBV18 and TRBJ2-3): NAGVMQNPRHLVRRRGQEARLRCSPMKGHSHVYWYRQLPEEGLKFMVYLQKENIIDESGMPKERFSAEFPKEGPSILRIQQVVRGDSAAYFCASSQVAGGRDTQYFGPGTRLTVL.

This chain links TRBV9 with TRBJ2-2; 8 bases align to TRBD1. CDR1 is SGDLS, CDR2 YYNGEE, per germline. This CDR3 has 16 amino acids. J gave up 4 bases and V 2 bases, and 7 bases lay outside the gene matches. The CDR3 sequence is CASSVKSRGRTGELFF. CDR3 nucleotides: TGTGCCAGCAGCGTTAAATCCAGGGGGCGCACCGGGGAGCTGTTTTTT.

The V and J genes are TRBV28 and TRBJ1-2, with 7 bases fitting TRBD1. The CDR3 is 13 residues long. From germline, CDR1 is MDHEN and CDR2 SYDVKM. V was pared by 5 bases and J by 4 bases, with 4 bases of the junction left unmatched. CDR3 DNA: TGTGCCAGCAGTGACAGGGATCGCTATGGCTACACCTTC. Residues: CASSDRDRYGYTF.

DNA for the CDR3: TGTGCCAGCAGTTACCCTACTGGGTCGGGGAACACTGAAGCTTTCTTT. The encoded protein is CASSYPTGSGNTEAFF. V gene TRBV6-5 combines with J gene TRBJ1-1; D is undetermined. There are 16 residues in the CDR3. V lost 2 bases, J lost 1 base, and 14 bases lay in between. From germline, CDR1 is MNHEY and CDR2 SVGAGI.

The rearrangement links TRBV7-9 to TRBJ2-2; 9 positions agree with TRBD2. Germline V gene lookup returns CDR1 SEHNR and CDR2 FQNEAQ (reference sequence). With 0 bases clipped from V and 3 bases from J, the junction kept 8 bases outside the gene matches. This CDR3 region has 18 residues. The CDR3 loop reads CASSLAAIAGVDTGELFF. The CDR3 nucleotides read TGTGCCAGCAGCTTAGCGGCGATAGCGGGAGTCGACACCGGGGAGCTGTTTTTT.

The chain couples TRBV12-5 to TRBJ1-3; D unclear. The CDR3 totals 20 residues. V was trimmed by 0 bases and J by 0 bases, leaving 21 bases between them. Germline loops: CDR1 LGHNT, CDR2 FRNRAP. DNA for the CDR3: TGTGCTAGTGGTTTGGTACGACTTAACTCGACGGAATCCTCTGGAAACACCATATATTTT. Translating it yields CASGLVRLNSTESSGNTIYF.

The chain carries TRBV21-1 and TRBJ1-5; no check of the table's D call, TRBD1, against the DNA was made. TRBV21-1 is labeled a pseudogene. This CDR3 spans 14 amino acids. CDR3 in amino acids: CASRGHESNQPQHF. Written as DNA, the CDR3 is TGTGCCAGCAGGGGGCATGAGAGCAATCAGCCCCAGCATTTT.

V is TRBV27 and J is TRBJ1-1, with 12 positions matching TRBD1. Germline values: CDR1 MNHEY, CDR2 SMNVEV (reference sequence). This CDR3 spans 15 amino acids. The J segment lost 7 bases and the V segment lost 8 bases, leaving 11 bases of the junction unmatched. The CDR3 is CASAWDRGLLDEAFF. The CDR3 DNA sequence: TGTGCCAGCGCGTGGGACAGGGGGCTTTTGGATGAAGCTTTCTTT.

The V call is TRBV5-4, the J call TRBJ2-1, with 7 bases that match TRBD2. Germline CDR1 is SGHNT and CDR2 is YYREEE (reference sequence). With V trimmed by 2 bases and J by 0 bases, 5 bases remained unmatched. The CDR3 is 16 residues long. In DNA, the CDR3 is TGTGCCAGCAGCTTATCTAGCGGAAGCTCCTACAATGAGCAGTTCTTC. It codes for CASSLSSGSSYNEQFF.

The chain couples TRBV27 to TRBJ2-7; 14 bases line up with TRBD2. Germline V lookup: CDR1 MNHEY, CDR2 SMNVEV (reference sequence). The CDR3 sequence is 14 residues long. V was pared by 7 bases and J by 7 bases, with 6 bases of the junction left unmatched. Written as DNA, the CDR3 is TGTGCCAGCACCCCGGGACTAGCGGGAGTGGAGCAGTACTTC. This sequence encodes CASTPGLAGVEQYF.

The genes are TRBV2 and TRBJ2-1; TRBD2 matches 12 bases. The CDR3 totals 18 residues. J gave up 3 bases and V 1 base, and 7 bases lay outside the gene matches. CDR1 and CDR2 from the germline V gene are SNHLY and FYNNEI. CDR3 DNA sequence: TGTGCCAGCAGTGAAGGTGTGGCTAGCGGGAGGGTCTACAATGAGCAGTTCTTC. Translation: CASSEGVASGRVYNEQFF.

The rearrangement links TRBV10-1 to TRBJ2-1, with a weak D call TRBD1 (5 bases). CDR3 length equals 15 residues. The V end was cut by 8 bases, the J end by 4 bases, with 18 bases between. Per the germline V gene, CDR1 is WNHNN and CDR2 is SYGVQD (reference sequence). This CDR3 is CASVLGLGGYNEQFF. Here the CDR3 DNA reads TGCGCCAGCGTACTGGGGCTAGGTGGTTACAATGAGCAGTTCTTC.

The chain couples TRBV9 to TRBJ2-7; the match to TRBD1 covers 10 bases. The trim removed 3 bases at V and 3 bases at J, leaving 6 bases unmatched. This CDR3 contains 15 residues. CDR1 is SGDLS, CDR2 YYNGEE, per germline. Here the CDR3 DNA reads TGTGCCAGCAGCGCAGACAGGGGGCTGGTCTACGAGCAGTACTTC. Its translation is CASSADRGLVYEQYF.

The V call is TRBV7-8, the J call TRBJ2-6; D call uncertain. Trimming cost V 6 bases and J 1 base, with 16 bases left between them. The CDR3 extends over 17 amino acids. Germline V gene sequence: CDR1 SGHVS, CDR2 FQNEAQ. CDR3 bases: TGTGCCAGCAGGCGGCGACCTATGGCATCTGGGGCCAACGTCCTGACTTTC. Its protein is CASRRRPMASGANVLTF.

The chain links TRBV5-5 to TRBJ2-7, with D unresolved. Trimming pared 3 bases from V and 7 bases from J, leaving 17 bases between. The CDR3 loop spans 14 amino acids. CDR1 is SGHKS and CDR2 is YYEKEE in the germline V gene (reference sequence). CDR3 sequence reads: CASSSTRPGREQYF. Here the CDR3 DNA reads TGTGCCAGCAGCTCCACCCGACCCGGGCGGGAGCAGTACTTC.

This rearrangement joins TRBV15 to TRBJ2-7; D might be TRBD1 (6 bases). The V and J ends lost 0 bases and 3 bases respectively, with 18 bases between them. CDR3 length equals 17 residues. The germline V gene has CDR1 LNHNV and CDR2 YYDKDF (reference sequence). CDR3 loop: CATSREDGDRSYYEQYF. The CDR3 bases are TGTGCCACCAGCAGAGAGGACGGCGACAGGAGCTACTACGAGCAGTACTTC.